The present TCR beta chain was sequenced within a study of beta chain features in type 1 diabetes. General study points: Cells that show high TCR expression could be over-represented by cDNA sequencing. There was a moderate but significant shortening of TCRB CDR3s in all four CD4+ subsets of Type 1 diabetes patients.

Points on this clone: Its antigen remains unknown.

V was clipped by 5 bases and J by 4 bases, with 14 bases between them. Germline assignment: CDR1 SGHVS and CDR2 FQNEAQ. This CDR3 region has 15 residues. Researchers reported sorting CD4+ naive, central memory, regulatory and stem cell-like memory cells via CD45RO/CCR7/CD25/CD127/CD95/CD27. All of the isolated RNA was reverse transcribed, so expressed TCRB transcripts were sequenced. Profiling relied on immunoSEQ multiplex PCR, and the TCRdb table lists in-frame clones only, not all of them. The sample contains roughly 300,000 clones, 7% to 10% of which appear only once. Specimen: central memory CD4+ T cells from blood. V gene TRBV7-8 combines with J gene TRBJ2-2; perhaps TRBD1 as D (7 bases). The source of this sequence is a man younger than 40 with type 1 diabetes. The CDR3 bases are TGTGCCAGCAGCGCCTCAGGGGGGAGCACCGGGGAGCTGTTTTTT. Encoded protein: CASSASGGSTGELFF. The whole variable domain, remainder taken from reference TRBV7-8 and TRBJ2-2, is GAGVSQSPRYKVAKRGQDVALRCDPISGHVSLFWYQQALGQGPEFLTYFQNEAQLDKSGLPSDRFFAERPEGSVSTLKIQRTQQEDSAVYLCASSASGGSTGELFFGEGSRLTVL.